This T cell receptor (beta chain) originates from a study of blood T cell repertoires in COVID-19. Generated by immunoSEQ multiplex PCR, the TCRdb table keeps only in-frame clones and is missing some. Among tens of thousands of clones listed, about 76% were seen once. CDR1 SGDLS and CDR2 YYNGEE come from the germline V gene. The CDR3 consists of 19 residues. With 7 bases clipped from V and 5 bases from J, the junction kept 21 bases outside the gene matches. V usage is TRBV9 and J usage is TRBJ2-2; TRBD2 matches at 9 bases. The clonotype was recovered from an elderly woman with active or convalescent COVID-19. Sequenced material: peripheral blood. The CDR3 region has the DNA TGTGCCAGCCGCGGCCGTCAGAGGCGGGGGGGCCGGGAGACCGGGGAGCTGTTTTTT. Translated, it gives CASRGRQRRGGRETGELFF. Variable domain in full (rest from reference TRBV9 and TRBJ2-2): DSGVTQTPKHLITATGQRVTLRCSPRSGDLSVYWYQQSLDQGLQFLIQYYNGEERAKGNILERFSAQQFPDLHSELNLSSLELGDSALYFCASRGRQRRGGRETGELFFGEGSRLTVL.